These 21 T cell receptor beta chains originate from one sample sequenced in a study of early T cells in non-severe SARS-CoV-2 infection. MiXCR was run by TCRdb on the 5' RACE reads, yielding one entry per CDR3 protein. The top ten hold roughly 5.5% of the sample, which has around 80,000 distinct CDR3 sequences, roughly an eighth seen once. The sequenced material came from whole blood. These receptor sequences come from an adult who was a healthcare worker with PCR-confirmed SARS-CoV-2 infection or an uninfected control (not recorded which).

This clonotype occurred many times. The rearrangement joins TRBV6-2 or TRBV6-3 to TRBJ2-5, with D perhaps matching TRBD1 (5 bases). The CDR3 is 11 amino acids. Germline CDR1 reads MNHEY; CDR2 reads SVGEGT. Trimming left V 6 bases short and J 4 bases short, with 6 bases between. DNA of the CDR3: TGTGCCAGCAGAACAGGAGAGACCCAGTACTTC. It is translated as CASRTGETQYF.

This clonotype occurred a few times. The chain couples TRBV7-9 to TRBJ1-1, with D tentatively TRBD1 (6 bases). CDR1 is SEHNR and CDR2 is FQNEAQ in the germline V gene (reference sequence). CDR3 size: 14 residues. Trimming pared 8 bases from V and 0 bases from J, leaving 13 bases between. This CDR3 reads CASGPDSMNTEAFF. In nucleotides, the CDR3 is TGTGCCAGCGGCCCGGACAGCATGAACACTGAAGCTTTCTTT.

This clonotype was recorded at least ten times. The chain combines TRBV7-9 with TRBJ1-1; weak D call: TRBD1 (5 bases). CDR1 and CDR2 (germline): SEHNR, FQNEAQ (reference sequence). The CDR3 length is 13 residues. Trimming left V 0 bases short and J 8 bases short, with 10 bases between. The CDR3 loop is CASSLARREEAFF. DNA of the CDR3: TGTGCCAGCAGCTTAGCGCGCAGGGAGGAAGCTTTCTTT.

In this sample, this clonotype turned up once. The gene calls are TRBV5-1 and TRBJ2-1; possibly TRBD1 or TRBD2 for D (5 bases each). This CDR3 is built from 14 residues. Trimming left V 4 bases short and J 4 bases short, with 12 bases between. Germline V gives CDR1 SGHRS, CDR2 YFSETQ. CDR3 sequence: CASSLGPGYNEQFF. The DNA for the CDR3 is TGCGCCAGCAGCCTGGGACCGGGATACAATGAGCAGTTCTTC.

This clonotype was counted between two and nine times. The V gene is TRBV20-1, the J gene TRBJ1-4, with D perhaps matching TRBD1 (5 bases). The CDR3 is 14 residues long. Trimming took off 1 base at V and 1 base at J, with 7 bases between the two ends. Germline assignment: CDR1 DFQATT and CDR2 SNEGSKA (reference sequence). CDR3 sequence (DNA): TGCAGTGCTAGAGGGGGGGTAACTAATGAAAAACTGTTTTTT. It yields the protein CSARGGVTNEKLFF.

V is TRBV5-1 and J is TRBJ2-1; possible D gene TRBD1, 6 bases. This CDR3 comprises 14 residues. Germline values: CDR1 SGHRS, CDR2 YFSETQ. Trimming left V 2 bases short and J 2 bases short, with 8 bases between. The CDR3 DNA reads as TGCGCCAGCAGCTTAGGACAGACCTACAATGAGCAGTTCTTC. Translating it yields CASSLGQTYNEQFF.

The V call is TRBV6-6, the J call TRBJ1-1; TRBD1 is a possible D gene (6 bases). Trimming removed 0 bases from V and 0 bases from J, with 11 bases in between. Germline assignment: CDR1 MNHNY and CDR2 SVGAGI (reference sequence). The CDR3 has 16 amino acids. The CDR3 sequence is CASSYSIRQVNTEAFF. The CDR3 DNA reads TGTGCCAGCAGTTACTCGATTAGACAGGTGAACACTGAAGCTTTCTTT.

CDR3 bases: TGTGCCAGCAGCTTAGCCGCGGGGACAGATTCACCCCTCCACTTT. Its translation is CASSLAAGTDSPLHF. The chain uses TRBV7-2 and TRBJ1-6; TRBD1 matches 7 bases. The junction had 4 bases not matched to a gene; V was cut back by 0 bases and J by 8 bases. The CDR3 length is 15 residues. CDR1 is SGHTA and CDR2 is FQGNSA in the germline V gene. The variable domain in full, with the rest retrieved from reference TRBV7-2 and TRBJ1-6, is GAGVSQSPSNKVTEKGKDVELRCDPISGHTALYWYRQSLGQGLEFLIYFQGNSAPDKSGLPSDRFSAERTGGSVSTLTIQRTQQEDSAVYLCASSLAAGTDSPLHFGNGTRLTVT.

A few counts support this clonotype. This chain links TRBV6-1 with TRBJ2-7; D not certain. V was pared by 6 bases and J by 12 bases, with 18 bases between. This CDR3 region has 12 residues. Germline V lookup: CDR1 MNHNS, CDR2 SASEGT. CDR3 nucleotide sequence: TGTGCCAGCAGCGACCCCGCGAGGAGAGTGTACTTC. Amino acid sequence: CASSDPARRVYF.

The CDR3 spells CAWSEVLRAGELFF. The CDR3, as DNA: TGTGCCTGGAGTGAAGTCCTTCGCGCCGGGGAGCTGTTTTTT. The V call is TRBV30, the J call TRBJ2-2; D not resolved. The CDR3 covers 14 residues. Germline V gene data show CDR1 as GTSNPN and CDR2 as SVGIG (reference sequence). Trimming took 1 base from V and 6 from J, leaving 12 bases between them.

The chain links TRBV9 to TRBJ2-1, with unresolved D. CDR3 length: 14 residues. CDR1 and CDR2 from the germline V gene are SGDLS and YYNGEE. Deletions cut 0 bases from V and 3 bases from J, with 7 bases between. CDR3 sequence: CASSVAPVYNEQFF. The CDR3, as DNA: TGTGCCAGCAGCGTAGCTCCAGTCTACAATGAGCAGTTCTTC.

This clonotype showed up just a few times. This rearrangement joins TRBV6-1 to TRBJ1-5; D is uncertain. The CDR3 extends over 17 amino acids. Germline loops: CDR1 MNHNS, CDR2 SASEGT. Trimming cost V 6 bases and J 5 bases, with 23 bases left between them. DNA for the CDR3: TGTGCCAGCAGCCCCTCCGGTCTCCGCAGGCCTTATCAGCCCCAGCATTTT. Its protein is CASSPSGLRRPYQPQHF.

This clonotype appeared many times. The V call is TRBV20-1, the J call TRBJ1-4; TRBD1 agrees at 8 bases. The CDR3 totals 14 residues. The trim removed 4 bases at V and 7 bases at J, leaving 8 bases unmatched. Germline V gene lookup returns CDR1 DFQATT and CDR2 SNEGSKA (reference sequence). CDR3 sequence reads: CSATQGALIEKLFF. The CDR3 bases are TGCAGTGCTACCCAGGGGGCCTTGATTGAAAAACTGTTTTTT.

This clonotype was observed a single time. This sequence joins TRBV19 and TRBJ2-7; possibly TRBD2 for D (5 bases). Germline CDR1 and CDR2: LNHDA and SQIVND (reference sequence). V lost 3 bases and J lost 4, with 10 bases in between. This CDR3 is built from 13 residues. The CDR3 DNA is TGTGCCAGTAGTATGTCCGGAGGATACGAGCAGTACTTC. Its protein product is CASSMSGGYEQYF.

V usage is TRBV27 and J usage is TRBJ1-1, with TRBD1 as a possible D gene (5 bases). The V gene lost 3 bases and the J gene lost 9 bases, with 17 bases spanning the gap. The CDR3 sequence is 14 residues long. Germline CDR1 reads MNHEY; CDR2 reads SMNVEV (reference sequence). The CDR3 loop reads CASSFLQGLTQAFF. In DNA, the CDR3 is TGTGCCAGCAGTTTTTTGCAGGGACTAACTCAAGCTTTCTTT.

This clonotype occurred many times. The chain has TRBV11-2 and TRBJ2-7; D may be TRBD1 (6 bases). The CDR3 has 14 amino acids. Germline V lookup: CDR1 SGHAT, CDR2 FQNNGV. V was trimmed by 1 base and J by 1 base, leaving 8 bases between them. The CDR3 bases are TGTGCCAGCAGCTTAGCCGGACAGTCCTACGAGCAGTACTTC. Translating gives CASSLAGQSYEQYF.

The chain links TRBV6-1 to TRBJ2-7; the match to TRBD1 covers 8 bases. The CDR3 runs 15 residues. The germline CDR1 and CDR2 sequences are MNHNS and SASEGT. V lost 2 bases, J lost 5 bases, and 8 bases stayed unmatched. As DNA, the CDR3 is TGTGCCAGCAGTGAAAGGGACAGGTCCATCCACGAGCAGTACTTC. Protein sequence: CASSERDRSIHEQYF.

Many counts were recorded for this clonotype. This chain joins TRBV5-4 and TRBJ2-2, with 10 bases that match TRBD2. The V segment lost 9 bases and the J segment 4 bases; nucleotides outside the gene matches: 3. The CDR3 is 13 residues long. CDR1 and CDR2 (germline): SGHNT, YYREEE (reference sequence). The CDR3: CATGLAITGELFF. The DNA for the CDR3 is TGTGCCACGGGACTAGCGATCACCGGGGAGCTGTTTTTT.

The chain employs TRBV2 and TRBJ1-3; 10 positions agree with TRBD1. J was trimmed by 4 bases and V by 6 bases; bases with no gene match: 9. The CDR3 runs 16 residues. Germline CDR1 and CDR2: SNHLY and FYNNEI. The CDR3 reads CASSEDRGLLGNTIYF. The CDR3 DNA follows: TGTGCCAGCAGCGAGGACAGGGGGTTACTCGGAAACACCATATATTTT.

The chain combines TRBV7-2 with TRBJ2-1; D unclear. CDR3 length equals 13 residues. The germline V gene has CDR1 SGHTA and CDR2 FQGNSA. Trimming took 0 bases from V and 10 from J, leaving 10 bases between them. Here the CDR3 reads CASSLALLREQFF. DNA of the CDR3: TGTGCCAGCAGCTTAGCCCTCCTAAGGGAGCAGTTCTTC.

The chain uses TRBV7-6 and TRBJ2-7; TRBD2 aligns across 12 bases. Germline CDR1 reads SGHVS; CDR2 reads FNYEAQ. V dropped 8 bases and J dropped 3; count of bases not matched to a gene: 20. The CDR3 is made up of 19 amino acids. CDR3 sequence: CASCSLGRLAGDWSYEQYF. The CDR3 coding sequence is TGTGCCAGCTGCTCCCTCGGAAGACTAGCGGGAGACTGGAGCTACGAGCAGTACTTC.